A selection of T cell receptor beta chains follows, all from one sample in a study of somatic mutations in cytotoxic T cells in rheumatoid arthritis. TCRdb's table, derived via immunoSEQ multiplex PCR, lists solely in-frame clones and lacks some. Here the sample spans about 4,200 clones, 80% to 90% being singletons. Sequencing input: CD8+ T cells sorted from blood. All receptors derive from a woman in her 70s with rheumatoid arthritis. The CDR3 runs from the conserved cysteine through the conserved F or W. The order of the fields is J gene, clone size, D gene, V gene, CDR3 protein, CDR3 DNA. A D gene is named only where the DNA matches it firmly. Clone size, where shown, is once, few, many, or a class for clones that have expanded.

TRBJ1-1 | - | - | TRBV2 | CTSSKYGGRTEAFF | TGTACCAGCAGTAAATATGGTGGTCGGACTGAAGCTTTCTTT
TRBJ1-1 | - | - | TRBV6-6 | CASIGGAEAFF | TGTGCCAGCATAGGGGGGGCTGAAGCTTTCTTT
TRBJ2-7 | once | - | TRBV11-2 | CASSLGPGLSYEQYF | TGTGCCAGCAGCTTAGGGCCAGGGCTCTCCTACGAGCAGTACTTC
TRBJ2-3 | - | - | TRBV7-9 | CASSPIPGADTQYF | TGTGCCAGCAGCCCGATCCCGGGGGCAGATACGCAGTATTTT
TRBJ2-7 | - | TRBD2 | TRBV6-1 | CATPFGGRSYEQYF | TGTGCCACCCCCTTTGGCGGGAGGAGCTACGAGCAGTACTTC
TRBJ2-2 | - | - | TRBV4-1 | CASSPGGELFF | TGCGCCAGCAGCCCCGGCGGGGAGCTGTTTTTT
TRBJ2-5 | hyperexpanded | TRBD1 | TRBV28 | CASSRTGTGPRETQYF | TGTGCCAGCAGTCGGACCGGGACAGGGCCTAGGGAGACCCAGTACTTC
TRBJ1-1 | - | - | TRBV10-3 | CAISESLDRLNTEAFF | TGTGCCATCAGTGAGTCCCTCGACAGATTGAACACTGAAGCTTTCTTT
TRBJ2-5 | - | TRBD2 | TRBV7-2 | CASSFASGRSYQETQYF | TGTGCCAGCAGCTTTGCTAGCGGGAGGTCATACCAAGAGACCCAGTACTTC
TRBJ1-6 | - | TRBD1 | TRBV10-3 | CAIRDRVGSSPLHF | TGTGCCATCAGGGACAGGGTTGGGAGTTCACCCCTCCACTTT
TRBJ2-2 | once | - | TRBV15 | CATRPTPNTGELFF | TGTGCCACCAGACCTACCCCCAACACCGGGGAGCTGTTTTTT
TRBJ2-5 | - | TRBD2 | TRBV4-1 | CASSQASGGGRETQYF | TGCGCCAGCAGCCAAGCTTCCGGGGGGGGTCGGGAGACCCAGTACTTC
TRBJ1-1 | - | - | TRBV6-5 | CASSYIQGKTEAFF | TGTGCCAGCAGTTACATTCAGGGGAAGACTGAAGCTTTCTTT
TRBJ2-7 | - | - | TRBV27 | CASSFIRGGSYEQYF | TGTGCCAGCAGTTTTATCCGAGGCGGGTCCTACGAGCAGTACTTC
TRBJ1-2 | - | TRBD1 | TRBV7-9 | CASSHRDRESGYTF | TGTGCCAGCAGCCACCGGGACAGGGAGTCTGGCTACACCTTC
TRBJ2-1 | - | TRBD2 | TRBV19 | CASSIASGRINEQFF | TGTGCCAGTAGTATAGCTAGCGGGAGAATCAATGAGCAGTTCTTC
TRBJ2-1 | - | - | TRBV5-1 | CASSRQGMGGDYSEQFF | TGCGCCAGCAGCAGACAGGGGATGGGAGGGGATTACAGTGAGCAGTTCTTC
TRBJ2-3 | - | TRBD1 | TRBV19 | CASTKRQGGDTDTQYF | TGTGCCAGTACTAAGCGACAGGGTGGGGACACAGATACGCAGTATTTT
TRBJ1-2 | - | TRBD1 | TRBV5-6 | CASSHQTGWYGYTF | TGTGCCAGCAGCCATCAGACAGGGTGGTATGGCTACACCTTC
TRBJ1-2 | - | - | TRBV4-1 | CASSQNGGVMNGYTF | TGCGCCAGCAGCCAGAACGGGGGGGTGATGAATGGCTACACCTTC
TRBJ2-1 | - | - | TRBV27 | CASSSRGFYNEQFF | TGTGCCAGCAGTTCCAGGGGCTTCTACAATGAGCAGTTCTTC
TRBJ2-3 | - | TRBD2 | TRBV9 | CASSFRLAGVTDTQYF | TGTGCCAGCAGCTTCAGACTAGCGGGGGTCACAGATACGCAGTATTTT
TRBJ2-5 | - | - | TRBV9 | CASSVEQGWTETQYF | TGTGCCAGCAGCGTAGAGCAGGGGTGGACAGAGACCCAGTACTTC